This T cell receptor beta chain was observed in a study of blood T cells in healthy people across ages. Donation came from healthy Caucasian individuals in Russia who were aged about 6 to 95. Peripheral blood, roughly 9.3 milliliters per donor, was collected. Combining a sample-barcoded 5' primer with a J-beta primer mix, a second PCR ran for 7 to 11 cycles. A template-switch adaptor with 12 random nucleotides tagged each cDNA molecule. Via MiXCR, TCRdb re-called the 5' RACE reads, giving one row per CDR3 protein. The sample carries about 1.6 million distinct CDR3 sequences, about 32% recorded once. The V end was cut by 5 bases, the J end by 1 base, with 14 bases between. Germline-derived CDR1 and CDR2 are MNHEY and SMNVEV (reference sequence). The CDR3 loop spans 15 amino acids.

The chain has TRBV27 and TRBJ1-1; no reliable D call. The TCR sequence derives from a woman aged 25-40 years in good health. The sample was blood. CDR3 in DNA: TGTGCCAGCAGTAATAAGGCGTGGGGGAACACTGAAGCTTTCTTT. It is translated as CASSNKAWGNTEAFF.